This T cell receptor beta chain was documented in a study of OX40 agonist ivuxolimab in advanced cancers. The CDR3 consists of 15 residues. V was clipped by 0 bases and J by 3 bases, with 12 bases between them. From germline, CDR1 is SGHRS and CDR2 YFSETQ. Blood sampling took place at baseline, cycle 4 day 1, and cycle 7 day 1. Data came from immunoSEQ multiplex PCR; TCRdb stores just in-frame clones and leaves some out. The sample records 20,000 to 30,000 clones, around four fifths being singletons. This TCR came from an adult with an advanced solid tumor such as melanoma, head and neck, liver or kidney cancer. The sequencing used CD4+ or CD8+ T cells sorted from blood, collected in a trial of the OX40 agonist ivuxolimab. The genes are TRBV5-1 and TRBJ1-1, with no clear D. CDR3 residues: CASSLVVGADTEAFF. DNA for the CDR3: TGCGCCAGCAGCTTGGTAGTCGGTGCGGACACTGAAGCTTTCTTT.